What follows is one T cell receptor (beta chain) and its context. This specimen comes from a study of OX40 agonist ivuxolimab in advanced cancers. Study-wide background: Ivuxolimab was delivered to patients intravenously every 2 weeks at doses spanning 0.01 to 10 mg/kg. Under the entry rules, prior anti-PD-1, anti-PD-L1 or anti-CTLA-4 therapy was allowed, and 40% had some.

The table came from immunoSEQ multiplex PCR; TCRdb's copy has only in-frame clones and leaves some out. The table has around 80,000 clones, about 90% seen once. The germline CDR1 and CDR2 sequences are SGHTA and FQGNSA. CDR3 length: 15 amino acids. With 0 bases removed from V and 2 bases from J, the gap between germline ends came to 10 bases. The sequence was obtained from an adult with an advanced solid tumor such as melanoma, head and neck, liver or kidney cancer. The chain is built from TRBV7-2 and TRBJ1-2; TRBD1 is a possible D gene (5 bases). This specimen consisted of CD4+ or CD8+ T cells sorted from blood, obtained in a trial of the OX40 agonist ivuxolimab. The CDR3 protein is CASSLAGTGNYGYTF. DNA for the CDR3: TGTGCCAGCAGCTTAGCGGGGACCGGGAACTATGGCTACACCTTC.